This paragraph covers one T cell receptor beta chain sequence. Its antigen is currently unknown. The data were obtained in a study of cytomegalovirus exposure and HLA in healthy donors. In the study overall: The roughly 120 validation repertoires used the same platform as the approximately 670 first-cohort repertoires (as reported by a later analysis).

Study results and limitations: Rarity characterized most TCR sequences, yet some public TCRs appeared in many donors. Researchers counted 164 TCR beta chains as cytomegalovirus-associated. Clusters of TCRs from the first cohort tended to co-occur in the 100 to 150 validation repertoires (as a later analysis found).

Profiling relied on immunoSEQ multiplex PCR, and the TCRdb table lists in-frame clones only, not all of them. The sample records 100,000 to 150,000 clones, roughly 90% being singletons. Looked up from germline, CDR1 is LNHDA and CDR2 is SQIVND (reference sequence). The CDR3 sequence is 13 residues long. Trimming at V came to 6 bases and at J to 3 bases, leaving 2 bases not matched to a gene. This chain joins TRBV19 and TRBJ2-7, with TRBD2 matching 10 bases. The sequence derives from a man younger than 40 in good health and CMV-seronegative. Sequencing was performed on PBMCs. The CDR3 protein is CASSRTSGYEQYF. CDR3 coding DNA: TGTGCCAGTAGCAGGACTAGCGGCTACGAGCAGTACTTC.